The rows below give T cell receptor beta chains drawn from one sample of a study of control samples from healthy donors and cancer patients. Libraries were prepared by immunoSEQ multiplex PCR; TCRdb keeps only in-frame clonotypes and omits some of them. The sample lists more than 25,000 clones; approximately 93% were seen once. Input material: blood. The source of these receptors is a man between 60 and 75 years old in good health. The conserved cysteine and the conserved F or W are not part of the CDR3 here. The D gene is left open where the match is weak. Clone size is not always given. Where it is, it says once, few, many or a class for expanded clones.

TRBV6-6 NA NA ASSPTAGLYEQY
TRBV7-2 NA TRBD2 ASSLDSGAYNEQF
TRBV11-2 NA NA ASSIRAVIRNTEAF
TRBV6-5 NA NA ASSPTGLSNQPQH
TRBV5-1 NA NA ASSSGGRYNEQF
TRBV6-5 NA NA ASSLWGEQY
TRBV18 NA NA ASSPAGISGANVLT
TRBV2 NA NA ASTWDLPVSYNEQF
TRBV18 NA NA ASSPLQGATNEKLF
TRBV6-4 NA NA ASKGTGGTQY
TRBV4-1 NA TRBD1 ASSQGDRDAYGYT
TRBV29-1 NA NA SVEDKGLKGYT
TRBV11-2 NA NA ASSFDTGNTIY
TRBV2 NA NA ASSYEYQETQY
TRBV19 NA TRBD1 ASSNSGTGGYEQY
TRBV4-3 NA NA ASSRTGFYGYT
TRBV6-5 NA TRBD2 SNRRGGSYNEQF
TRBV12-3/TRBV12-4 NA NA ASSFRQNTEAF
TRBV6-5 NA TRBD1 ASKGTGDQPQH
TRBV6-5 NA TRBD1 ASSRQGVSGNTIY
TRBV6-5 once NA ASSYPQNQPQH
TRBV6-5 NA TRBD2 ASSYQGGYYEQY
TRBV27 NA NA ASSFREANTEAF
TRBV5-1 NA NA ASSLGQGLETTQY
TRBV2 NA NA ASKGSGPPGEQY
TRBV7-9 NA NA ASSLSRSVQETQY
TRBV12-3/TRBV12-4 NA NA ASSLVGYGYT
TRBV6-5 once TRBD1 ASRNTGGYEQY
TRBV18 NA TRBD1 ASSLLDRGHESPLH
TRBV7-9 NA NA ASSYLQSGANVLT
TRBV11-2 NA NA ASRWTDTGELF
TRBV6-2/TRBV6-3 NA NA ASSYSFQPWGGYT
TRBV5-4 NA TRBD1 RWTGRNTEAF
TRBV18 NA TRBD1 ASSPTGSGDTQY
TRBV19 NA NA ASSIEGNQPQH
TRBV7-8 NA NA ASSLGGPYEQY
TRBV19 NA TRBD1 ASSLATGQGEKLF
TRBV7-9 NA TRBD1 ASSLGGTVGSYNSPLH
TRBV7-2 NA TRBD1 ASSLGDSGLYQPQH
TRBV19 NA TRBD1 ASSTSDRGGTEAF